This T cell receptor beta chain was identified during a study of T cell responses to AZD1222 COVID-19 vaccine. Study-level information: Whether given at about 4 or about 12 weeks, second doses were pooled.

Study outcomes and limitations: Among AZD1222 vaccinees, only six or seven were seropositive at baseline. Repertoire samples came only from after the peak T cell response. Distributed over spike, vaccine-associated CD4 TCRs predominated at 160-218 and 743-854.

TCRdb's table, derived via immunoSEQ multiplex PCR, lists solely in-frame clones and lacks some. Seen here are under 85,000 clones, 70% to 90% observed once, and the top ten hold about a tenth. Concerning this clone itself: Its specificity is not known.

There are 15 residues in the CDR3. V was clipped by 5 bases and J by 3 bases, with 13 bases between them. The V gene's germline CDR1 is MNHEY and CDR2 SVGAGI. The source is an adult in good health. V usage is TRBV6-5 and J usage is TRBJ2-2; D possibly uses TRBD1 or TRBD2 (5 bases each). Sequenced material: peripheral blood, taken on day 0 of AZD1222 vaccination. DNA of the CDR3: TGTGCCAGCAGTCCGGGACCGACCCACACCGGGGAGCTGTTTTTT. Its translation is CASSPGPTHTGELFF.